These 12 T cell receptor beta chains came from one sample sequenced in a study of T-cell reconstitution after alpha-beta-depleted transplantation in children. Unique molecular identifiers were incorporated during preparation of the TCRbeta library. TCRdb reprocessed the PCR reads with MiXCR, giving one entry per CDR3 protein. This table holds roughly 180,000 distinct CDR3 sequences, more than 9.5% found once. The specimen comprised PBMCs, sampled before TCRalphabeta/CD19-depleted stem cell transplant. The receptors stem from a boy aged 2 to 10 with acute myeloid leukemia, due to receive a stem cell transplant.

This clonotype occurred many times. The chain is built from TRBV7-9 and TRBJ1-5; TRBD1 is a possible D gene (5 bases). The V gene lost 4 bases and the J gene lost 5 bases, with 12 bases spanning the gap. Germline V gene data show CDR1 as SEHNR and CDR2 as FQNEAQ (reference sequence). The CDR3 contains 14 residues. The CDR3 sequence is CASSSSGLDQPQHF. The CDR3 nucleotides are TGTGCCAGCAGCTCCTCGGGGCTGGATCAGCCCCAGCATTTT.

This clonotype was observed a handful of times. This chain joins TRBV7-6 and TRBJ1-4; D might be TRBD1 (5 bases). Germline V gene lookup returns CDR1 SGHVS and CDR2 FNYEAQ. The CDR3 has 19 residues. Trimming shortened V by 4 bases and J by 0 bases, and 21 bases separated the two germline ends. Here the CDR3 reads CASSSGGRGEIPTNEKLFF. The CDR3 coding sequence is TGTGCCAGCAGCTCCGGCGGTCGGGGGGAGATACCAACTAATGAAAAACTGTTTTTT. The full variable domain, with the rest looked up from reference TRBV7-6 and TRBJ1-4, is GAGVSQSPRYKVTKRGQDVALRCDPISGHVSLYWYRQALGQGPEFLTYFNYEAQQDKSGLPNDRFSAERPEGSISTLTIQRTEQRDSAMYRCASSSGGRGEIPTNEKLFFGSGTQLSVL.

This clonotype was counted many times. The chain has TRBV4-1 and TRBJ1-1, with 8 bases lining up with TRBD1. J lost 4 bases, V lost 4 bases, and 8 bases had no gene match. The CDR3 extends over 15 amino acids. CDR1 and CDR2 (germline): MGHRA, YSYEKL. This CDR3 reads CASSPASQGATEAFF. DNA of the CDR3: TGCGCCAGCAGCCCTGCGTCGCAGGGGGCCACTGAAGCTTTCTTT.

This clonotype was seen at least ten times. This chain connects TRBV20-1 to TRBJ1-2; a weak D match, TRBD1 (6 bases). Germline V gene sequence: CDR1 DFQATT, CDR2 SNEGSKA (reference sequence). There are 12 residues in the CDR3. V gave up 2 bases and J gave up 5 bases, with 9 bases separating them. CDR3: CSARPQGYGYTF. In DNA form, the CDR3 reads TGCAGTGCTAGACCACAGGGTTATGGCTACACCTTC.

This clonotype came up a few times. The chain links TRBV6-1 to TRBJ2-2; weak D call: TRBD1 (6 bases). V shed 5 bases and J shed 0 bases, with 10 bases lying between them. Germline assignment: CDR1 MNHNS and CDR2 SASEGT. CDR3 length: 15 residues. CDR3: CASSPGHTNTGELFF. The CDR3 DNA is TGTGCCAGCAGTCCGGGACATACGAACACCGGGGAGCTGTTTTTT.

This clonotype occurred many times. The chain carries TRBV28 and TRBJ2-5; D call uncertain. Trimming left V 8 bases short and J 3 bases short, with 4 bases between. CDR1 MDHEN and CDR2 SYDVKM come from the germline V gene. The CDR3 contains 10 residues. The CDR3 nucleotides read TGTGCCAGCCTTAAAGAGACCCAGTACTTC. Translating it yields CASLKETQYF.

This clonotype was observed many times. This sequence joins TRBV11-1 and TRBJ2-2; perhaps D is TRBD1 or TRBD2 (7 bases each). Germline CDR1 SGHAT, CDR2 FQDESV (reference sequence). Deletions cut 8 bases from V and 3 bases from J, with 10 bases between. The CDR3 contains 13 residues. This CDR3 is CASGRGHTGELFF. The CDR3 DNA reads as TGTGCCAGCGGGAGGGGGCACACCGGGGAGCTGTTTTTT.

This clonotype was recorded many times. This chain uses TRBV20-1 with TRBJ2-1, with 13 bases identical to TRBD2. The CDR3 consists of 16 residues. In germline, CDR1 is DFQATT, CDR2 SNEGSKA (reference sequence). V was pared by 6 bases and J by 4 bases, with 9 bases of the junction left unmatched. Here the CDR3 reads CSARPRTSGRYNEQFF. The CDR3 nucleotides read TGCAGTGCACGCCCTAGGACTAGCGGGAGATACAATGAGCAGTTCTTC.

This clonotype was counted at least ten times. CDR3 bases: TGTGCCAGCAGTTTAGCGCCTTTTCCGGGGACCCAGTACTTC. Its translation is CASSLAPFPGTQYF. This sequence joins TRBV12-3 or TRBV12-4 and TRBJ2-5; D gene ambiguous. This CDR3 is built from 14 residues. The V and J ends lost 0 bases and 7 bases respectively, with 12 bases between them.

The genes are TRBV19 and TRBJ1-5, with 11 bases identical to TRBD1. V trimming: 6 bases; J trimming: 2 bases; junction bases outside the gene matches: 6. The V gene's germline CDR1 is LNHDA and CDR2 SQIVND (reference sequence). The CDR3 length is 16 residues. CDR3 in amino acids: CASRGQGVWGNQPQHF. In DNA form, the CDR3 reads TGTGCCAGTAGGGGACAGGGGGTATGGGGCAATCAGCCCCAGCATTTT.

The chain employs TRBV18 and TRBJ1-2, with 8 bases that match TRBD1. V was pared by 5 bases and J by 6 bases, with 5 bases of the junction left unmatched. Germline-derived CDR1 and CDR2 are KGHSH and LQKENI. The CDR3 is 13 residues long. The CDR3 spells CASSSGQVNGYTF. CDR3 in DNA: TGTGCCAGCTCATCGGGACAGGTTAATGGCTACACCTTC.

In this sample, this clonotype turned up many times. This sequence joins TRBV14 and TRBJ2-7; the D gene is possibly TRBD1 (6 bases). From germline, CDR1 is SGHDN and CDR2 FVKESK. Between the trimmed V and J ends, which lost 4 bases and 1 base, there was a span of 14 bases. This CDR3 is 15 amino acids long. This CDR3 is CASSLYRVGSYEQYV. CDR3 bases: TGTGCCAGCAGCCTTTACAGGGTCGGGTCCTACGAGCAGTACGTC.